This T cell receptor beta chain was recovered during a study of cytomegalovirus exposure and HLA in healthy donors. The CDR3 runs to 14 residues. Germline CDR1 reads MNHEY; CDR2 reads SVGAGI. Primers: 60 Vbeta forward and 13 Jbeta reverse. Sequenced by immunoSEQ multiplex PCR; TCRdb stores in-frame clones only, minus some. The ten top clones account for approximately 7.5%, within a sample of 65,000 to 95,000 clones. This TCR derives from a female donor in good health and CMV-seropositive. The chain couples TRBV6-5 to TRBJ1-5, with D tentatively TRBD1 (6 bases). The sequencing input was PBMCs. The CDR3: CVPTQGTGNQPQHF. CDR3 coding DNA: TGTGTACCGACTCAGGGGACGGGCAATCAGCCCCAGCATTTT.